This T cell receptor (beta chain) was sequenced during a study of CD8+ T cells in alopecia areata. Treatment specified: oral pan-JAK inhibitor, 5-10 mg twice daily. The CDR3 is made up of 14 amino acids. V was shortened by 4 bases and J by 4 bases, with 13 bases between the two germline ends. The V gene's germline CDR1 is SEHNR and CDR2 FQNEAQ (reference sequence). This clone is a singleton in its sample. Sequencing relied on a cDNA template that was reverse transcribed from extracted RNA. Some clones are missing from TCRdb's copy, which holds only in-frame ones; the method was immunoSEQ multiplex PCR. This sample carries 98,000 or so clones, approximately 60% of them seen once, and the ten largest clones take 15% to 18%.

V usage is TRBV7-9 and J usage is TRBJ1-2; unclear D gene. Sequenced here: CD8+ T cells sorted from blood, sampled at week 4, from a patient treated with tofacitinib. The TCR was taken from a human donor with alopecia areata. This CDR3 is CASSSSFEGYGYTF. Written as DNA, the CDR3 is TGTGCCAGCAGCTCCTCGTTTGAGGGCTATGGCTACACCTTC.